This is a list of T cell receptor beta chains from one sample in a study of blood T cell repertoires in COVID-19. Measured with immunoSEQ multiplex PCR; TCRdb has only the in-frame clones, and not every one. The table has 250,000 or so clones, approximately 86% seen once. Sequenced: PBMCs or T cells enriched from blood (not recorded which). Receptor source: a woman aged 45-65 years who had recovered from COVID-19. Both conserved end residues are part of each CDR3. The order of the fields is V gene, D gene, J gene, clone size, CDR3 protein, CDR3 DNA. A D gene is named only where the DNA matches it firmly. Only some rows state a clone size, as once, few, many or a class for expanded clones.

V gene: TRBV6-2/TRBV6-3; D gene: TRBD1; J gene: TRBJ2-5; clone size: .; CDR3 protein: CASSYFQGAETQYF; CDR3 DNA: TGTGCCAGCAGTTACTTCCAGGGGGCCGAGACCCAGTACTTC
V gene: TRBV6-5; D gene: .; J gene: TRBJ1-5; clone size: .; CDR3 protein: CASSQRGDQPQHF; CDR3 DNA: TGTGCCAGCAGCCAACGCGGGGATCAGCCCCAGCATTTT
V gene: TRBV19; D gene: .; J gene: TRBJ1-4; clone size: .; CDR3 protein: CASRDPTRTNEKLFF; CDR3 DNA: TGTGCCAGTAGAGACCCGACACGTACTAATGAAAAACTGTTTTTT
V gene: TRBV4-1; D gene: .; J gene: TRBJ2-1; clone size: few; CDR3 protein: CASLVEGPGGNEQFF; CDR3 DNA: TGCGCCAGCCTTGTGGAAGGGCCAGGGGGGAATGAGCAGTTCTTC
V gene: TRBV6-5; D gene: TRBD1; J gene: TRBJ1-2; clone size: few; CDR3 protein: CASTRDRWGYTF; CDR3 DNA: TGTGCCAGCACCCGGGACAGGTGGGGCTACACCTTC
V gene: TRBV18; D gene: .; J gene: TRBJ2-2; clone size: .; CDR3 protein: CASSPGQMTGELFF; CDR3 DNA: TGTGCCAGCTCACCAGGACAGATGACCGGGGAGCTGTTTTTT
V gene: TRBV5-1; D gene: .; J gene: TRBJ2-7; clone size: .; CDR3 protein: CASASGVDEQYF; CDR3 DNA: TGCGCCAGCGCTTCCGGAGTCGACGAGCAGTACTTC
V gene: TRBV29-1; D gene: .; J gene: TRBJ1-2; clone size: .; CDR3 protein: CSVEDGMAVYGYTF; CDR3 DNA: TGCAGCGTTGAAGATGGCATGGCAGTCTATGGCTACACCTTC
V gene: TRBV19; D gene: .; J gene: TRBJ1-5; clone size: .; CDR3 protein: CASSIEARRNSYQPQHF; CDR3 DNA: TGTGCCAGTAGTATAGAGGCGAGGAGGAACTCGTATCAGCCCCAGCATTTT
V gene: TRBV11-2; D gene: .; J gene: TRBJ2-7; clone size: .; CDR3 protein: CASSFPDNYEQYF; CDR3 DNA: TGTGCCAGCAGCTTCCCGGACAACTACGAGCAGTACTTC
V gene: TRBV5-1; D gene: .; J gene: TRBJ2-5; clone size: .; CDR3 protein: CASKSGLLQETQYF; CDR3 DNA: TGCGCCAGCAAATCGGGACTTCTCCAAGAGACCCAGTACTTC
V gene: TRBV6-5; D gene: .; J gene: TRBJ2-1; clone size: .; CDR3 protein: CASSYFRGGNQFF; CDR3 DNA: TGTGCCAGCAGTTACTTTAGGGGGGGAAACCAGTTCTTC
V gene: TRBV18; D gene: .; J gene: TRBJ1-3; clone size: .; CDR3 protein: CASSQDQGGGNTIYF; CDR3 DNA: TGTGCCAGCTCACAAGACCAGGGTGGTGGAAACACCATATATTTT
V gene: TRBV18; D gene: .; J gene: TRBJ1-2; clone size: .; CDR3 protein: CASSRGGEEGYTF; CDR3 DNA: TGTGCCAGCTCCCGAGGTGGCGAGGAGGGCTACACCTTC
V gene: TRBV29-1; D gene: .; J gene: TRBJ2-7; clone size: .; CDR3 protein: CSVAVGAPYEQYF; CDR3 DNA: TGCAGCGTCGCTGTAGGGGCCCCCTACGAGCAGTACTTC
V gene: TRBV5-1; D gene: TRBD1; J gene: TRBJ2-7; clone size: .; CDR3 protein: CASAPGQGVGEQYF; CDR3 DNA: TGCGCCAGCGCGCCGGGACAGGGCGTTGGAGAGCAGTACTTC
V gene: TRBV7-6; D gene: TRBD1; J gene: TRBJ1-1; clone size: .; CDR3 protein: CASSPDTGGDMNTEAFF; CDR3 DNA: TGTGCCAGCAGCCCTGATACAGGGGGCGACATGAACACTGAAGCTTTCTTT
V gene: TRBV7-9; D gene: .; J gene: TRBJ1-2; clone size: .; CDR3 protein: CASSHPTLVGYTF; CDR3 DNA: TGTGCCAGCAGCCACCCAACTTTGGTTGGCTACACCTTC
V gene: TRBV29-1; D gene: .; J gene: TRBJ2-1; clone size: .; CDR3 protein: CSVERSSYNEQFF; CDR3 DNA: TGCAGCGTTGAGAGGAGCTCCTACAATGAGCAGTTCTTC
V gene: TRBV7-3; D gene: .; J gene: TRBJ2-3; clone size: few; CDR3 protein: CASSLTTRPSDTQYF; CDR3 DNA: TGTGCCAGCAGCTTAACTACTAGACCCTCTGATACGCAGTATTTT
V gene: TRBV10-3; D gene: .; J gene: TRBJ2-1; clone size: once; CDR3 protein: CAINQKDGGDEQFF; CDR3 DNA: TGTGCCATCAACCAAAAGGACGGAGGCGATGAGCAGTTCTTC
V gene: TRBV6-4; D gene: TRBD2; J gene: TRBJ2-1; clone size: few; CDR3 protein: CASSTGTSGYNEQFF; CDR3 DNA: TGTGCCAGCAGTACCGGGACTAGCGGCTACAATGAGCAGTTCTTC
V gene: TRBV6-5; D gene: .; J gene: TRBJ1-1; clone size: .; CDR3 protein: CASRRPGNTEAFF; CDR3 DNA: TGTGCCAGCAGACGACCGGGGAACACTGAAGCTTTCTTT
V gene: TRBV7-9; D gene: .; J gene: TRBJ1-2; clone size: .; CDR3 protein: CASSLASGANYGYTF; CDR3 DNA: TGTGCCAGCAGCTTAGCTTCTGGGGCAAACTATGGCTACACCTTC
V gene: TRBV11-1; D gene: .; J gene: TRBJ2-5; clone size: once; CDR3 protein: CASIDAGETQYF; CDR3 DNA: TGTGCCAGCATCGACGCCGGGGAGACCCAGTACTTC
V gene: TRBV10-3; D gene: .; J gene: TRBJ1-3; clone size: .; CDR3 protein: CAISESLPGSGNTIYF; CDR3 DNA: TGTGCCATCAGTGAGTCGTTACCGGGCTCTGGAAACACCATATATTTT
V gene: TRBV3-1/TRBV3-2; D gene: TRBD2; J gene: TRBJ2-1; clone size: once; CDR3 protein: CASRSGTSNEQFF; CDR3 DNA: TGTGCCAGCAGATCCGGGACTAGCAACGAGCAGTTCTTC
V gene: TRBV2; D gene: .; J gene: TRBJ1-1; clone size: .; CDR3 protein: CASSESGVGEAFF; CDR3 DNA: TGTGCCAGCAGTGAAAGCGGGGTTGGTGAAGCTTTCTTT
V gene: TRBV30; D gene: TRBD1; J gene: TRBJ1-5; clone size: once; CDR3 protein: CAWKEGTGIGGNQPQHF; CDR3 DNA: TGTGCCTGGAAGGAAGGGACAGGGATAGGAGGCAATCAGCCCCAGCATTTT
V gene: TRBV18; D gene: .; J gene: TRBJ2-7; clone size: .; CDR3 protein: CASSRDREAEQYF; CDR3 DNA: TGTGCCAGCTCACGAGACAGGGAGGCCGAGCAGTACTTC
V gene: TRBV6-6; D gene: TRBD1; J gene: TRBJ1-6; clone size: .; CDR3 protein: CASSGVGTEGPPLHF; CDR3 DNA: TGTGCCAGCAGTGGGGTCGGGACAGAAGGTCCACCCCTCCACTTT
V gene: TRBV27; D gene: .; J gene: TRBJ2-1; clone size: .; CDR3 protein: CASSLWGREAFF; CDR3 DNA: TGTGCCAGCAGTTTATGGGGCAGGGAGGCGTTCTTC
V gene: TRBV5-6; D gene: .; J gene: TRBJ1-1; clone size: .; CDR3 protein: CASSFQQGRGEAFF; CDR3 DNA: TGTGCCAGCAGCTTTCAACAGGGACGGGGTGAAGCTTTCTTT
V gene: TRBV6-4; D gene: .; J gene: TRBJ2-1; clone size: many; CDR3 protein: CASSVTGEGNEQFF; CDR3 DNA: TGTGCCAGCAGTGTCACGGGAGAGGGTAATGAGCAGTTCTTC
V gene: TRBV2; D gene: TRBD2; J gene: TRBJ2-5; clone size: .; CDR3 protein: CASRRLAGGMETQYF; CDR3 DNA: TGTGCCAGCAGAAGACTAGCGGGAGGGATGGAGACCCAGTACTTC
V gene: TRBV29-1; D gene: TRBD1; J gene: TRBJ1-1; clone size: .; CDR3 protein: CSVDRGRTEAFF; CDR3 DNA: TGCAGCGTTGACAGGGGGCGCACTGAAGCTTTCTTT
V gene: TRBV29-1; D gene: .; J gene: TRBJ2-5; clone size: .; CDR3 protein: CSFGTFKREEYF; CDR3 DNA: TGCAGTTTCGGGACATTTAAAAGAGAGGAGTACTTC
V gene: TRBV7-2; D gene: TRBD2; J gene: TRBJ2-7; clone size: .; CDR3 protein: CASSSRLAGDEQYF; CDR3 DNA: TGTGCCAGCAGCTCCCGGCTAGCGGGAGACGAGCAGTACTTC
V gene: TRBV19; D gene: .; J gene: TRBJ2-2; clone size: .; CDR3 protein: CASSISVGELFF; CDR3 DNA: TGTGCCAGTAGTATCTCGGTCGGGGAGCTGTTTTTT
V gene: TRBV28; D gene: TRBD2; J gene: TRBJ2-1; clone size: .; CDR3 protein: CASSNSGSLNEQFF; CDR3 DNA: TGTGCCAGCAGTAATAGCGGGAGTTTAAATGAGCAGTTCTTC
V gene: TRBV5-1; D gene: TRBD1; J gene: TRBJ2-1; clone size: .; CDR3 protein: CASSTITGVGEQFF; CDR3 DNA: TGCGCCAGCAGCACCATAACAGGGGTCGGTGAGCAGTTCTTC
V gene: TRBV27; D gene: TRBD1; J gene: TRBJ1-1; clone size: once; CDR3 protein: CASSTPFTGGTEAFF; CDR3 DNA: TGTGCCAGCAGCACTCCATTTACAGGGGGCACTGAAGCTTTCTTT
V gene: TRBV9; D gene: TRBD1; J gene: TRBJ1-1; clone size: few; CDR3 protein: CASSARTGSGTEAFF; CDR3 DNA: TGTGCCAGCAGCGCCCGGACAGGGTCTGGCACTGAAGCTTTCTTT